This TCR beta chain was retrieved from a study of T cell changes during pregnancy in multiple sclerosis. Sequenced by immunoSEQ multiplex PCR; TCRdb stores in-frame clones only, minus some. The data show roughly 45,000 clones, with about 93% seen just once and roughly 3.9% held by the top ten. This CDR3 has 13 residues. Looked up from germline, CDR1 is ENHRY and CDR2 is SYGVKD. V was clipped by 3 bases and J by 16 bases; unmatched bases: 7. The clonotype comes from a female donor with multiple sclerosis, enrolled in a pregnancy study. The starting material was CD8+ T cells from peripheral blood mononuclear cells, obtained after pregnancy. J is TRBJ2-1 and V is TRBV10-3, with 12 nucleotides matching TRBD1. The DNA of the CDR3 is TGTGCCATCAGTGATTTGTCCGGGACAGGGGGCTTCTTC. Translated, it gives CAISDLSGTGGFF.